This paragraph covers one T cell receptor (beta chain) sequence. This specimen belongs to a study of technical replicates of blood from a handful of donors. Profiling relied on immunoSEQ multiplex PCR, and the TCRdb table lists in-frame clones only, not all of them. The sample includes around 98,000 clones, around 95% seen only once; the top ten take approximately 0.21%. Sequenced: T cells isolated from PBMCs. This clonotype was sampled from a human donor in good health.

The CDR3 sequence: CASSLELQPQHF. The CDR3 coding sequence is TGTGCCAGCAGCTTAGAGCTACAGCCCCAGCATTTT. The V gene is TRBV7-9, the J gene TRBJ1-5; D gene unclear. The CDR3 spans 12 residues. Deletions cut 1 base from V and 7 bases from J, with 5 bases between. CDR1 is SEHNR, CDR2 FQNEAQ, per germline (reference sequence).